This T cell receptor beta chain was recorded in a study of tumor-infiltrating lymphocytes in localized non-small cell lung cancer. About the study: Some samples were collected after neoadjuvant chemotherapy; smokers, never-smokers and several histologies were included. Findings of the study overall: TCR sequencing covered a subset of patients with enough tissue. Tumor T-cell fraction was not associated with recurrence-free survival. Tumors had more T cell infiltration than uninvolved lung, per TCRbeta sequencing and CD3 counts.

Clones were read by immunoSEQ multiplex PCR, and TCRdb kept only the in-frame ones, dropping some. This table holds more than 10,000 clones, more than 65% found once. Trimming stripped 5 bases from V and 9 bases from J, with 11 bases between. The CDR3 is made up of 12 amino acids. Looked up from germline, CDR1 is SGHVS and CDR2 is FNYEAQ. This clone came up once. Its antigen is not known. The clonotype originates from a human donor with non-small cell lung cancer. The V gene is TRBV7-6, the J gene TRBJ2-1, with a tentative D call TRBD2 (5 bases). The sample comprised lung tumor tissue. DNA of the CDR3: TGTGCCAGCAGCACCTACAGCGGTGAGCAGTTCTTC. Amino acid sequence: CASSTYSGEQFF.